The clone carrying this TCR beta chain was seen repeatedly, ten times or more. Its target is not known. The library attached unique molecular identifiers to individual cDNA molecules. TCRdb reprocessed the RACE reads with MiXCR, giving one entry per CDR3 protein. The data hold about 84,000 distinct CDR3 sequences, with approximately 11% observed a single time. The time point is: patch test 3, about 24 weeks after DPC sensitization. Regarding treatment: therapeutic diphenylcyclopropenone sensitization with weekly scalp DPC. From germline, CDR1 is LNHDA and CDR2 SQIVND (reference sequence). V shed 4 bases and J shed 3 bases, with 9 bases lying between them. The CDR3 spans 13 residues. This record belongs to a study of human T cells and chemical hapten exposure. Study-level findings and limits: With regard to DPC sensitization, TCRs above 1 in 1000 frequency did not change.

The chain joins TRBV19 to TRBJ2-5; D remains unclear. The source is a woman aged 45-65 years with alopecia areata. Some clones in this sample may be carry-over from other donors' samples. Sequenced material: whole blood, taken in connection with sensitization to the hapten diphenylcyclopropenone (DPC). The CDR3 DNA reads TGTGCCAGTAGTAACAGAGCTAAAGAGACCCAGTACTTC. Translated, it gives CASSNRAKETQYF.